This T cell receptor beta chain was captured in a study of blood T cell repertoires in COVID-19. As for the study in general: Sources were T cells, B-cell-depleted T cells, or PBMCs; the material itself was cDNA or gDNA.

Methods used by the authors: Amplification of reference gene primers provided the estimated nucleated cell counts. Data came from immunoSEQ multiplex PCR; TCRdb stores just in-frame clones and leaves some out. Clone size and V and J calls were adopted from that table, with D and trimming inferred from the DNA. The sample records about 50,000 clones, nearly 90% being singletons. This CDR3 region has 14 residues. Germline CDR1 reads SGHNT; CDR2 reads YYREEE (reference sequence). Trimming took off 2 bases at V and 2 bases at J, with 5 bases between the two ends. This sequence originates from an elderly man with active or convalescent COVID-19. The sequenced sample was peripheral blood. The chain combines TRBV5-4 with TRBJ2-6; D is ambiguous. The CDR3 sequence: CASSFVTGANVLTF. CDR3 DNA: TGTGCCAGCAGCTTTGTAACTGGGGCCAACGTCCTGACTTTC.